The 23 T cell receptor beta chains given below trace back to one sample, sequenced in a study of cytomegalovirus exposure and HLA in healthy donors. The repertoire was sequenced with immunoSEQ multiplex PCR; TCRdb's copy has only in-frame clones and lacks some. The repertoire holds 100,000 to 150,000 clones, with about nine tenths as singletons. Sequenced sample: PBMCs. The receptors were gathered from a young man in good health and CMV-seronegative.

The chain employs TRBV2 and TRBJ2-1, with D hard to call. The CDR3 contains 14 residues. Germline values: CDR1 SNHLY, CDR2 FYNNEI. V lost 4 bases to trimming and J lost 4 bases, with 11 bases between them. CDR3 bases: TGTGCCAGCAGTGGAGTACAGAGATACAATGAGCAGTTCTTC. This translates into CASSGVQRYNEQFF. Full variable domain (remainder filled in from reference TRBV2 and TRBJ2-1): EPEVTQTPSHQVTQMGQEVILRCVPISNHLYFYWYRQILGQKVEFLVSFYNNEISEKSEIFDDQFSVERPDGSNFTLKIRSTKLEDSAMYFCASSGVQRYNEQFFGPGTRLTVL.

The chain joins TRBV6-4 to TRBJ1-1; D remains unclear. CDR3 length: 13 residues. V lost 4 bases, J lost 0 bases, and 6 bases lay in between. CDR1 and CDR2 from the germline V gene are MRHNA and SNTAGT. Here the CDR3 reads CASSVTVNTEAFF. CDR3 in DNA: TGTGCCAGCAGTGTAACAGTGAACACTGAAGCTTTCTTT.

The rearrangement links TRBV6-4 to TRBJ1-5, with a possible D match to TRBD1 (5 bases). The germline gives CDR1 MRHNA, CDR2 SNTAGT. The CDR3 loop spans 14 amino acids. V lost 3 bases, J lost 6 bases, and 12 bases lay in between. The CDR3 protein is CASSETGAGQPQHF. In nucleotides, the CDR3 is TGTGCCAGCAGTGAGACTGGGGCTGGTCAGCCCCAGCATTTT.

The table lists this clone with a few counts. The chain has TRBV7-9 and TRBJ2-1; D is undetermined. V gave up 5 bases and J gave up 8 bases, with 10 bases separating them. The length of the CDR3 is 12 residues. Germline V gives CDR1 SEHNR, CDR2 FQNEAQ (reference sequence). The CDR3 region has the DNA TGTGCCAGCAGCCCGACTTTGGATGAGCAGTTCTTC. Encoded protein: CASSPTLDEQFF.

The chain employs TRBV15 and TRBJ1-6, with 7 bases lining up with TRBD1. CDR3 length: 15 amino acids. Germline loops: CDR1 LNHNV, CDR2 YYDKDF (reference sequence). Trimming at V came to 6 bases and at J to 9 bases, leaving 11 bases not matched to a gene. The CDR3 loop reads CATRLQGLGISPLHF. In DNA form, the CDR3 reads TGTGCCACCAGATTACAGGGGTTGGGCATTTCACCCCTCCACTTT.

The chain links TRBV27 to TRBJ2-7; TRBD1 matches 7 bases. Trimming took 3 bases from V and 7 from J; bases not matched to a gene: 9. The CDR3 has 14 amino acids. Germline assignment: CDR1 MNHEY and CDR2 SMNVEV (reference sequence). In DNA, the CDR3 is TGTGCCAGCAGTTTTAGGGGGCACCTACGGGAGCAGTACTTC. Amino acid sequence: CASSFRGHLREQYF.

The chain recombines TRBV12-5 with TRBJ2-5; maybe TRBD1 (6 bases). This CDR3 has 16 amino acids. Trimming removed 0 bases at V and 7 bases at J, with 18 bases between. Germline V gene data show CDR1 as LGHNT and CDR2 as FRNRAP. The CDR3 DNA sequence: TGTGCTAGTGGTTTGGTACTCCCACAGGGTTCGGGGACCCAGTACTTC. As protein: CASGLVLPQGSGTQYF.

The chain recombines TRBV18 with TRBJ2-5; D gene uncertain. The V end lost 0 bases, the J end lost 4 bases, and 9 bases lay between the germline ends. This CDR3 is 14 amino acids long. Germline CDR1 KGHSH, CDR2 LQKENI. The CDR3 nucleotides read TGTGCCAGCTCACCACCCTTGAGAGTAGAGACCCAGTACTTC. Its translation is CASSPPLRVETQYF.

The gene calls are TRBV14 and TRBJ2-2; 9 positions agree with TRBD1. The germline V gene encodes CDR1 SGHDN and CDR2 FVKESK. The CDR3 has 16 residues. Germline trimming cut 2 bases from V and 9 bases from J; bases unmatched to any gene: 10. The CDR3 loop is CASSQNAAGQGRELFF. The CDR3 region has the DNA TGTGCCAGCAGCCAAAACGCGGCGGGACAGGGAAGGGAGCTGTTTTTT.

The V gene is TRBV15, the J gene TRBJ2-5, with D possibly being TRBD2 (6 bases). This CDR3 is built from 14 residues. Germline CDR1 and CDR2: LNHNV and YYDKDF (reference sequence). V lost 1 base, J lost 5 bases, and 11 bases lay in between. DNA for the CDR3: TGTGCCACCAGCAGAGTTGGGGGGATCGAGACCCAGTACTTC. Its protein is CATSRVGGIETQYF.

V is TRBV6-5 and J is TRBJ1-1, with 7 bases that match TRBD1. With 2 bases clipped from V and 4 bases from J, the junction kept 7 bases outside the gene matches. Germline loops: CDR1 MNHEY, CDR2 SVGAGI. This CDR3 spans 15 amino acids. The CDR3 protein is CASSYMPGGITEAFF. CDR3 coding DNA: TGTGCCAGCAGTTACATGCCAGGGGGGATCACTGAAGCTTTCTTT.

This chain joins TRBV18 and TRBJ2-6; unclear D gene. V was pared by 4 bases and J by 1 base, with 11 bases between. Germline values: CDR1 KGHSH, CDR2 LQKENI. CDR3 length: 16 residues. The DNA of the CDR3 is TGTGCCAGCTCACTCCAGTTTTCTTCTGGGGCCAACGTCCTGACTTTC. This sequence encodes CASSLQFSSGANVLTF.

The V gene is TRBV27, the J gene TRBJ2-2, with unresolved D. This CDR3 has 14 amino acids. V lost 0 bases and J lost 7, with 9 bases in between. Germline loops: CDR1 MNHEY, CDR2 SMNVEV (reference sequence). The CDR3 protein is CASSLSAVLGELFF. The CDR3 DNA reads TGTGCCAGCAGTTTATCGGCAGTCCTCGGGGAGCTGTTTTTT.

This sequence joins TRBV9 and TRBJ2-1; weak D call: TRBD2 (5 bases). The length of the CDR3 is 15 residues. V lost 1 base and J 9 bases, leaving 17 bases between the germline ends. Germline V CDR1 and CDR2: SGDLS, YYNGEE. CDR3 protein: CASSVMAGGSTEQFF. DNA of the CDR3: TGTGCCAGCAGCGTAATGGCAGGAGGTAGTACTGAGCAGTTCTTC.

The rearrangement links TRBV6-5 to TRBJ1-3; 10 bases align to TRBD1. The germline V gene encodes CDR1 MNHEY and CDR2 SVGAGI. The trim removed 6 bases at V and 4 bases at J, leaving 6 bases unmatched. The CDR3 sequence is 15 residues long. In DNA, the CDR3 is TGTGCCAGCAGCCAGACAGGGGGCGCCGGAAACACCATATATTTT. Residues: CASSQTGGAGNTIYF.

Remarks on this clone: At one of its ends the junction is not consistent with the germline gene, which may arise from a read error. This CDR3 is CASSPSRGQPQHF. Here the CDR3 DNA reads TGTGCTAGCAGCCCGTCGCGGGGCCAGCCCCAGCATTTT. The rearrangement links TRBV7-7 to TRBJ1-5; D is possibly TRBD1 (5 bases). This CDR3 has 13 residues. The V gene's germline CDR1 is SSHAT and CDR2 FNYEAQ (reference sequence).

The V and J genes are TRBV10-1 and TRBJ1-2; D gene uncertain. V was cut by 3 bases and J by 5 bases, with 10 bases left in between. Germline V gives CDR1 WNHNN, CDR2 SYGVQD (reference sequence). This CDR3 has 13 amino acids. As DNA, the CDR3 is TGCGCCAGCAGTGATCCCGGGGTATATGGCTACACCTTC. This gives the protein CASSDPGVYGYTF.

CDR3 in amino acids: CASSVHLNTEAFF. As DNA, the CDR3 is TGTGCCAGTAGTGTACATCTGAACACTGAAGCTTTCTTT. The J gene is TRBJ1-1, the V gene TRBV19; D gene unclear. The V and J ends lost 5 bases and 0 bases respectively, with 7 bases between them. CDR3 size: 13 residues. In germline, CDR1 is LNHDA, CDR2 SQIVND (reference sequence).

The rearrangement links TRBV18 to TRBJ2-7; D is perhaps TRBD1 (6 bases). In germline, CDR1 is KGHSH, CDR2 LQKENI. The V end lost 6 bases, the J end lost 0 bases, and 12 bases lay between the germline ends. This CDR3 spans 14 amino acids. CDR3 region: CASSTQGGSYEQYF. The CDR3 bases are TGTGCCAGCTCGACACAGGGTGGCTCCTACGAGCAGTACTTC. The full variable domain, its missing parts supplied by reference TRBV18 and TRBJ2-7, is NAGVMQNPRHLVRRRGQEARLRCSPMKGHSHVYWYRQLPEEGLKFMVYLQKENIIDESGMPKERFSAEFPKEGPSILRIQQVVRGDSAAYFCASSTQGGSYEQYFGPGTRLTVT.

The rearrangement joins TRBV15 to TRBJ2-4; 7 bases match TRBD1. Germline CDR1 is LNHNV and CDR2 is YYDKDF (reference sequence). The CDR3 has 16 amino acids. V was clipped by 3 bases and J by 0 bases; unmatched bases: 5. CDR3 bases: TGTGCCACCAGCAGTACGGGACAGATAGCCAAAAACATTCAGTACTTC. Protein product: CATSSTGQIAKNIQYF.

V is TRBV18 and J is TRBJ2-1; weak D call: TRBD2 (6 bases). The germline gives CDR1 KGHSH, CDR2 LQKENI. V shed 3 bases and J shed 2 bases, with 8 bases lying between them. The CDR3 totals 14 residues. CDR3 in amino acids: CASSPPGAYNEQFF. Written as DNA, the CDR3 is TGTGCCAGCTCACCTCCGGGGGCCTACAATGAGCAGTTCTTC.

The chain uses TRBV7-2 and TRBJ2-5; 7 bases are shared with TRBD1. Losses at the gene ends were 5 bases for V and 7 bases for J; bases not matched to a gene: 7. Germline V lookup: CDR1 SGHTA, CDR2 FQGNSA. There are 13 residues in the CDR3. CDR3 protein: CASSPTGDVTQYF. CDR3 DNA: TGTGCCAGCAGCCCCACAGGGGATGTGACCCAGTACTTC.

V is TRBV5-1 and J is TRBJ2-7; D not resolved. CDR3 length: 14 amino acids. From germline, CDR1 is SGHRS and CDR2 YFSETQ. Trimming shortened V by 0 bases and J by 2 bases, and 9 bases separated the two germline ends. The CDR3 DNA sequence: TGCGCCAGCAGCTTGGACGCGGCCGCCTACGAGCAGTACTTC. Its translation: CASSLDAAAYEQYF.